A single sample gave rise to the 11 T cell receptor beta chains below, sequenced in a study of blood T cell repertoires in COVID-19. The protocol was immunoSEQ multiplex PCR, while the TCRdb copy is restricted to in-frame clones and leaves out a portion. Here the sample spans roughly 200,000 clones, around 87% being singletons. The sample comprised peripheral blood. All receptors derive from a woman under 30 who had recovered from COVID-19.

The V and J genes are TRBV18 and TRBJ2-5; 9 bases are shared with TRBD1. CDR1 KGHSH and CDR2 LQKENI come from the germline V gene. The CDR3 has 13 amino acids. The V gene end was trimmed by 5 bases and the J gene end by 5 bases; junction bases not matched to a gene: 3. Written as DNA, the CDR3 is TGTGCCAGCTCAGACGGACAGGGGGAGACCCAGTACTTC. Translated, it gives CASSDGQGETQYF.

The chain recombines TRBV5-4 with TRBJ2-1; perhaps TRBD2 as D (6 bases). Germline V gene sequence: CDR1 SGHNT, CDR2 YYREEE (reference sequence). The CDR3 is 13 amino acids. V lost 9 bases and J 7 bases, leaving 17 bases between the germline ends. The CDR3 sequence: CATRLGVENEQFF. The CDR3 DNA follows: TGTGCCACCCGACTAGGGGTAGAGAATGAGCAGTTCTTC.

The CDR3 bases are TGTGCCAGCAGCCAACTTGCGTCGCGAGGCCAAGAGACCCAGTACTTC. Residues: CASSQLASRGQETQYF. The J gene is TRBJ2-5, the V gene TRBV14; no firm D call. V lost 2 bases, J lost 1 base, and 14 bases lay in between. The CDR3 is 16 residues long. Germline CDR1 and CDR2: SGHDN and FVKESK.

The V gene is TRBV7-2, the J gene TRBJ2-1; maybe TRBD2 (5 bases). The CDR3 is made up of 13 amino acids. Trimming removed 4 bases at V and 7 bases at J, with 11 bases between. Looked up from germline, CDR1 is SGHTA and CDR2 is FQGNSA. The CDR3 bases are TGTGCCAGCAGCTCCCTGGGAGTTAATGAGCAGTTCTTC. Protein sequence: CASSSLGVNEQFF. The whole variable domain, filled in from reference TRBV7-2 and TRBJ2-1, reads GAGVSQSPSNKVTEKGKDVELRCDPISGHTALYWYRQSLGQGLEFLIYFQGNSAPDKSGLPSDRFSAERTGGSVSTLTIQRTQQEDSAVYLCASSSLGVNEQFFGPGTRLTVL.

V gene TRBV2 combines with J gene TRBJ1-3, with no clear D. The V end was cut by 2 bases, the J end by 0 bases, with 11 bases between. Germline V gives CDR1 SNHLY, CDR2 FYNNEI. The length of the CDR3 is 16 residues. CDR3 region: CASSESARYSGNTIYF. CDR3 DNA: TGTGCCAGCAGTGAATCGGCGAGGTACTCTGGAAACACCATATATTTT.

The rearrangement joins TRBV7-9 to TRBJ1-1; D is unclear. The CDR3 has 16 residues. V was pared by 1 base and J by 1 base, with 13 bases between. Germline V CDR1 and CDR2: SEHNR, FQNEAQ (reference sequence). CDR3 DNA sequence: TGTGCCAGCAGCTTAGTCATCTCCCGGGGGAACACTGAAGCTTTCTTT. It yields the protein CASSLVISRGNTEAFF.

This clone was seen once. The CDR3, as DNA: TGTGCCAGCCGTTCGGACTATGGCTACACCTTC. Its translation: CASRSDYGYTF. The chain is built from TRBV6-5 and TRBJ1-2; D unclear. The V end was cut by 8 bases, the J end by 3 bases, with 7 bases between. The germline V gene encodes CDR1 MNHEY and CDR2 SVGAGI. The CDR3 is made up of 11 amino acids.

The V and J genes are TRBV6-5 and TRBJ2-5; no clear D gene. V lost 5 bases to trimming and J lost 3 bases, with 7 bases between them. The CDR3 length is 12 residues. Germline values: CDR1 MNHEY, CDR2 SVGAGI. This CDR3 is CASSTREETQYF. CDR3 DNA: TGTGCCAGCAGTACCCGAGAAGAGACCCAGTACTTC.

The rearrangement links TRBV5-1 to TRBJ1-3; the D is unclear. The CDR3 length is 13 residues. CDR1 and CDR2 (germline): SGHRS, YFSETQ. V dropped 5 bases and J dropped 1 base, with 7 bases sitting between them. The CDR3 protein is CASRGDSGNTIYF. CDR3 bases: TGCGCCAGCAGGGGAGATTCTGGAAACACCATATATTTT.

Of note for this clone: Other DNA sequences from this sample encode an identical CDR3 as well. CDR3 sequence: CASSVVPSGTDTQYF. CDR3 bases: TGTGCCAGCAGCGTAGTCCCCTCGGGCACAGATACGCAGTATTTT. The chain recombines TRBV9 with TRBJ2-3; D ambiguous. The CDR3 spans 15 residues. Germline assignment: CDR1 SGDLS and CDR2 YYNGEE. The ends were cut back, 0 bases at V and 1 base at J, with 9 bases in the middle.

This sequence joins TRBV18 and TRBJ2-3; D gene ambiguous. The CDR3 spans 13 residues. Trimming cost V 6 bases and J 0 bases, with 7 bases left between them. Germline values: CDR1 KGHSH, CDR2 LQKENI. The CDR3 reads CASSPYSTDTQYF. DNA for the CDR3: TGTGCCAGCTCCCCTTATAGCACAGATACGCAGTATTTT. Using reference TRBV18 and TRBJ2-3 for the parts outside the CDR3, the full variable domain is NAGVMQNPRHLVRRRGQEARLRCSPMKGHSHVYWYRQLPEEGLKFMVYLQKENIIDESGMPKERFSAEFPKEGPSILRIQQVVRGDSAAYFCASSPYSTDTQYFGPGTRLTVL.